This T cell receptor (beta chain) was sequenced during a study of cytomegalovirus exposure and HLA in healthy donors. The study ran its PCR with 60 Vbeta and 13 Jbeta primers. Assay used: immunoSEQ multiplex PCR; TCRdb lists only in-frame clones, some missing. The table lists approximately 150,000 clones, over 60% of them singletons. This CDR3 is 16 amino acids long. Germline V gives CDR1 MNHEY, CDR2 SMNVEV (reference sequence). Trimming cost V 5 bases and J 3 bases; bases outside gene matches: 11. Notes on this clone: The antigen is not known.

General study results and limits: Accounts indicate the classifier identified cytomegalovirus status with strong specificity and sensitivity.

The genes are TRBV27 and TRBJ2-7; 9 bases fit TRBD1. The source material was PBMCs. This sequence was found in a woman between 25 and 40 years old in good health and CMV-seronegative. This chain's CDR3 is CASSLMGGQGVYEQYF. CDR3 in DNA: TGTGCCAGCAGTCTTATGGGGGGACAGGGAGTCTACGAGCAGTACTTC.